The source of this TCR beta chain is a study of radiation and T cells in renal cell carcinoma. Study-level background: Nephrectomy followed 15 Gy stereotactic body radiation by 4 weeks. General study results and limits: Top tumor clonotypes rose in blood 2 weeks post-radiation, then contracted.

The method was immunoSEQ multiplex PCR; TCRdb's version includes in-frame clones alone and lacks a portion of them. The sample has over 85,000 clones, 82% seen once. This clone was picked up a small number of times. Its specificity is unknown. In germline, CDR1 is SGHDN, CDR2 FVKESK. Trimming pared 1 base from V and 3 bases from J, leaving 8 bases between. The CDR3 contains 14 residues. Time point meaning: baseline pretreatment blood. Treatment reported: 15 Gy SBRT to primary tumor, nephrectomy 4 weeks later. Blood was sampled at baseline, 2 weeks and 4 weeks after SBRT. This renal cell carcinoma was of the clear cell type.

The TCR sequence derives from a man between 60 and 75 years old with renal cell carcinoma. Sequencing was performed on blood, taken from a patient whose treatment included radiotherapy and nephrectomy. The gene calls are TRBV14 and TRBJ2-3; D gene uncertain. CDR3 residues: CASSQGTSTDTQYF. CDR3 in DNA: TGTGCCAGCAGCCAAGGCACGAGTACAGATACGCAGTATTTT.